The 7 T cell receptor beta chains given below trace back to one sample, sequenced in a study of Ad26.COV2.S vaccination and SARS-CoV-2 variants. Treatment noted: approximately 18 received Ad26.COV2.S at low or high dose, single or two shots; 5 received placebo; per-sample allocation not given. The samples were gathered on day 63 after the first injection of vaccine or placebo. Profiled with immunoSEQ multiplex PCR; TCRdb holds only in-frame clones, not every one. In the table there are roughly 700,000 clones, roughly 90% of which are singletons. The material sequenced was peripheral blood, taken in a trial of Ad26.COV2.S vaccine versus placebo. Receptor source: a person between 18 and 60 years old who received the Ad26.COV2.S COVID-19 vaccine or a placebo.

The V gene is TRBV4-3, the J gene TRBJ1-2; 8 bases agree with TRBD1. The V and J ends lost 1 base and 0 bases, in that order; junction bases with no gene match: 7. The V gene's germline CDR1 is LGHNA and CDR2 YSLEER. The length of the CDR3 is 17 residues. The CDR3 DNA is TGCGCCAGCAGCCAAGTGGCAGGGGGCCAAGCTAACTATGGCTACACCTTC. It translates to CASSQVAGGQANYGYTF.

The chain links TRBV6-5 to TRBJ1-4; the match to TRBD1 covers 9 bases. V lost 6 bases, J lost 5 bases, and 4 bases stayed unmatched. The CDR3 contains 14 residues. CDR1 and CDR2 from the germline V gene are MNHEY and SVGAGI. Here the CDR3 DNA reads TGTGCCAGCAGAACCGGGACAGGGAATGAAAAACTGTTTTTT. This encodes CASRTGTGNEKLFF.

The gene calls are TRBV5-6 and TRBJ2-7; 9 nucleotides line up with TRBD1. After removal of 3 bases from V and 4 bases from J, the junction contained 8 bases not matched to a gene. The CDR3 totals 15 residues. Germline V gene data show CDR1 as SGHDT and CDR2 as YYEEEE. The CDR3 DNA sequence: TGTGCCAGCAGCTCCCGGGGACAGGGAAAATACGAGCAGTACTTC. This gives the protein CASSSRGQGKYEQYF.

The chain combines TRBV5-8 with TRBJ1-6, with 9 bases identical to TRBD1. V lost 5 bases and J lost 9; bases outside the gene matches: 3. The CDR3 runs 13 residues. Germline CDR1 reads SGHTS; CDR2 reads YDEGEE. CDR3 DNA: TGTGCCAGCAGTCGACAGGGGGGTTCACCCCTCCACTTT. Its protein is CASSRQGGSPLHF.

This chain uses TRBV7-9 with TRBJ2-1; D gene ambiguous. With 5 bases removed from V and 8 bases from J, the gap between germline ends came to 13 bases. The CDR3 length is 13 residues. Germline V lookup: CDR1 SEHNR, CDR2 FQNEAQ (reference sequence). The CDR3 loop reads CASSLGKSDEQFF. As DNA, the CDR3 is TGTGCCAGCAGCCTTGGAAAGTCGGATGAGCAGTTCTTC.

The chain is built from TRBV24-1 and TRBJ1-5; no reliable D call. V lost 2 bases, J lost 0 bases, and 10 bases lay in between. Germline V CDR1 and CDR2: KGHDR, SFDVKD. CDR3 length equals 16 residues. As DNA, the CDR3 is TGTGCCACCAGTGATTCGCGAGGGAGTAGCAATCAGCCCCAGCATTTT. It translates to CATSDSRGSSNQPQHF.

The J gene is TRBJ2-5, the V gene TRBV6-2 or TRBV6-3; maybe TRBD1 (6 bases). Trimming removed 5 bases at V and 2 bases at J, with 12 bases between. Germline V gene lookup returns CDR1 MNHEY and CDR2 SVGEGT. The CDR3 consists of 14 residues. CDR3 region: CASSPLTGQETQYF. CDR3 nucleotides: TGTGCCAGCAGTCCCCTGACAGGTCAAGAGACCCAGTACTTC.